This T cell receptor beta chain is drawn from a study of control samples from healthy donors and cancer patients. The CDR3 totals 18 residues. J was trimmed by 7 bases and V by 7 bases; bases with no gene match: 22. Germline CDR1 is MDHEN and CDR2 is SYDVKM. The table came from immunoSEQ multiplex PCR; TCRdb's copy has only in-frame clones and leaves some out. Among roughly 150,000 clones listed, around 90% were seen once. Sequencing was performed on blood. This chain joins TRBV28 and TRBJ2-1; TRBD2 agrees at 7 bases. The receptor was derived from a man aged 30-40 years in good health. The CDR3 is CASTGRLAGGRRSNEQFF. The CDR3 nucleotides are TGTGCCAGCACAGGCAGACTAGCCGGTGGGCGAAGATCGAATGAGCAGTTCTTC.